These 24 T cell receptor beta chains were sequenced from one sample in a study of cytomegalovirus exposure and HLA in healthy donors. 60 Vbeta and 13 Jbeta primers were used in PCR. Assay: immunoSEQ multiplex PCR; the TCRdb copy retains only in-frame clones and omits some. The sample lists about 140,000 clones, 88% occurring once. The specimen sequenced was PBMCs. All receptors come from a woman aged 35 to 49 in good health and CMV-seronegative.

The chain carries TRBV5-1 and TRBJ2-1; 10 bases agree with TRBD2. The length of the CDR3 is 17 residues. Germline V gene lookup returns CDR1 SGHRS and CDR2 YFSETQ. V trimming: 0 bases; J trimming: 5 bases; junction bases outside the gene matches: 8. The CDR3 coding sequence is TGCGCCAGCAGCTTGGCCGGGGTAGCGGGAGGCAACAATGAGCAGTTCTTC. Translating gives CASSLAGVAGGNNEQFF.

CDR3 bases: TGTGCCAGCAGCAACCTAGCGGGAGTTTTCTACAATGAGCAGTTCTTC. Encoded protein: CASSNLAGVFYNEQFF. This chain links TRBV16 with TRBJ2-1, with 10 bases lining up with TRBD2. CDR1 and CDR2 from the germline V gene are KGHSY and FQNENV. The V gene end was trimmed by 5 bases and the J gene end by 3 bases; junction bases not matched to a gene: 7. The CDR3 covers 16 residues.

The chain is built from TRBV7-2 and TRBJ2-5, with 11 bases fitting TRBD1. The junction had 10 bases not matched to a gene; V was cut back by 5 bases and J by 5 bases. The CDR3 spans 16 residues. Germline CDR1 SGHTA, CDR2 FQGNSA. CDR3 residues: CASSATSGTGGETQYF. CDR3 in DNA: TGTGCCAGCAGCGCGACTTCCGGGACAGGGGGGGAGACCCAGTACTTC.

The chain uses TRBV6-6 and TRBJ1-1, with TRBD1 matching 7 bases. The V segment lost 5 bases and the J segment 0 bases; nucleotides outside the gene matches: 9. The CDR3 sequence is 16 residues long. Germline-derived CDR1 and CDR2 are MNHNY and SVGAGI (reference sequence). CDR3 in amino acids: CASSPVQTGLNTEAFF. As DNA, the CDR3 is TGTGCCAGCAGTCCCGTCCAGACAGGGTTGAACACTGAAGCTTTCTTT.

The J gene is TRBJ1-6, the V gene TRBV5-1; D is undetermined. This CDR3 spans 14 amino acids. Germline V lookup: CDR1 SGHRS, CDR2 YFSETQ. Between the trimmed V and J ends, which lost 1 base and 9 bases, there was a span of 11 bases. The CDR3: CASSLSVEGSPLHF. The CDR3 DNA sequence: TGCGCCAGCAGCTTGTCCGTCGAGGGTTCACCCCTCCACTTT.

This chain uses TRBV6-1 with TRBJ2-7; 12 bases match TRBD2. V gave up 6 bases and J gave up 3 bases; unmatched junction bases: 3. This CDR3 contains 14 residues. In germline, CDR1 is MNHNS, CDR2 SASEGT. As DNA, the CDR3 is TGTGCCAGCAGCCGGACTAGCGGGGACTACGAGCAGTACTTC. Its translation is CASSRTSGDYEQYF.

Written as DNA, the CDR3 is TGTGCCAGCAGCTTAGGGACAAGCCTCTACGAGCAGTACTTC. It translates to CASSLGTSLYEQYF. J is TRBJ2-5 and V is TRBV7-9, with TRBD1 as a possible D gene (5 bases). The J call may be mistaken, given a closer DNA end match to TRBJ2-7. This CDR3 comprises 14 residues. Germline CDR1 and CDR2: SEHNR and FQNEAQ (reference sequence).

J is TRBJ2-7 and V is TRBV6-5; 7 bases agree with TRBD1. The CDR3 totals 14 residues. Per the germline V gene, CDR1 is MNHEY and CDR2 is SVGAGI. Germline trimming cut 5 bases from V and 4 bases from J; bases unmatched to any gene: 8. The chain's CDR3 is CASSIRQGFYEQYF. CDR3 sequence (DNA): TGTGCCAGCAGTATACGACAGGGCTTTTACGAGCAGTACTTC.

This rearrangement joins TRBV10-3 to TRBJ1-3; a weak D match, TRBD1 (6 bases). The length of the CDR3 is 16 residues. Trimming took off 7 bases at V and 0 bases at J, with 16 bases between the two ends. The germline gives CDR1 ENHRY, CDR2 SYGVKD. In DNA form, the CDR3 reads TGTGCCATCACCAAGGACAGACCAAGCTCTGGAAACACCATATATTTT. Its protein product is CAITKDRPSSGNTIYF.

The chain is built from TRBV6-5 and TRBJ1-2; D is unresolved. The germline V and J ends were trimmed by 4 bases and 5 bases, with 17 bases remaining between them. The CDR3 extends over 15 amino acids. Germline values: CDR1 MNHEY, CDR2 SVGAGI. The chain's CDR3 is CASSSVSAPPYGYTF. In nucleotides, the CDR3 is TGTGCCAGCAGTTCCGTTAGCGCCCCCCCTTATGGCTACACCTTC.

This clone was seen just once. V gene TRBV5-6 combines with J gene TRBJ2-7; D may be TRBD2 (6 bases). Looked up from germline, CDR1 is SGHDT and CDR2 is YYEEEE. V shed 6 bases and J shed 5 bases, with 12 bases lying between them. The CDR3 runs to 12 residues. CDR3 DNA: TGTGCCAGCAATTTGGGGACTGACGAGCAGTACTTC. Protein product: CASNLGTDEQYF.

V and J are TRBV11-3 and TRBJ1-1; tentatively, D is TRBD1 (5 bases). CDR3 length: 13 residues. Trimming pared 6 bases from V and 1 base from J, leaving 9 bases between. From germline, CDR1 is SGHNT and CDR2 YENEEA. The CDR3 region has the DNA TGTGCCAGCAGGCCAGACAGGAACACTGAAGCTTTCTTT. This gives the protein CASRPDRNTEAFF. Complete variable domain (other parts from reference TRBV11-3 and TRBJ1-1): EAGVVQSPRYKIIEKKQPVAFWCNPISGHNTLYWYLQNLGQGPELLIRYENEEAVDDSQLPKDRFSAERLKGVDSTLKIQPAELGDSAVYLCASRPDRNTEAFFGQGTRLTVV.

Worth noting for this clone: One junction end does not reproduce the germline sequence, and a read error may be involved. As DNA, the CDR3 is TGTTCCAGCACCCCTGGGACAGATGAAAAACTGTTTTTT. It translates to CSSTPGTDEKLFF. The chain joins TRBV7-9 to TRBJ1-4; 7 bases are shared with TRBD1. Germline values: CDR1 SEHNR, CDR2 FQNEAQ (reference sequence). There are 13 residues in the CDR3.

This rearrangement joins TRBV4-1 to TRBJ2-2; TRBD2 matches at 10 bases. CDR1 and CDR2 (germline): MGHRA, YSYEKL. The trim removed 1 base at V and 13 bases at J, leaving 12 bases unmatched. The CDR3 is 16 amino acids. CDR3 DNA sequence: TGCGCCAGCAGCCAAGTGGCTAGCGGGAGTAGAGTAGGGCTGTTTTTT. It encodes CASSQVASGSRVGLFF.

The chain carries TRBV30 and TRBJ2-6, with D uncertain. Per germline, CDR1 GTSNPN and CDR2 SVGIG (reference sequence). The CDR3 totals 15 residues. The V gene lost 0 bases and the J gene lost 3 bases, with 9 bases spanning the gap. The CDR3 region is CAWSVKYGGANVLTF. CDR3 bases: TGTGCCTGGAGTGTAAAATACGGTGGGGCCAACGTCCTGACTTTC.

The V call is TRBV7-9, the J call TRBJ2-3; D may be TRBD1 (5 bases). Germline V CDR1 and CDR2: SEHNR, FQNEAQ (reference sequence). Trimming took 4 bases from V and 7 from J, leaving 21 bases between them. This CDR3 is built from 16 residues. CDR3 in DNA: TGTGCCAGCAGCTCGGTTCAGGGCCACCCCGGTTATACGCAGTATTTT. Residues: CASSSVQGHPGYTQYF.

V gene TRBV10-3 combines with J gene TRBJ2-2; TRBD2 agrees at 14 bases. Germline V gene sequence: CDR1 ENHRY, CDR2 SYGVKD. The length of the CDR3 is 15 residues. After removal of 10 bases from V and 5 bases from J, the junction contained 6 bases not matched to a gene. CDR3 loop: CASSGLAGDTGELFF. The CDR3, as DNA: TGTGCCAGTTCGGGACTAGCGGGAGATACCGGGGAGCTGTTTTTT.

This clone has a single count. The chain combines TRBV7-9 with TRBJ2-3; 9 nucleotides agree with TRBD2. CDR1 is SEHNR and CDR2 is FQNEAQ in the germline V gene (reference sequence). The CDR3 consists of 14 residues. V dropped 6 bases and J dropped 6; count of bases not matched to a gene: 7. DNA of the CDR3: TGTGCCAGCAGAGTAGCGGGGGTCGGGGATACGCAGTATTTT. Its protein product is CASRVAGVGDTQYF.

The chain employs TRBV27 and TRBJ2-6; D is undetermined. V was shortened by 3 bases and J by 0 bases, with 6 bases between the two germline ends. The CDR3 has 15 residues. Germline V CDR1 and CDR2: MNHEY, SMNVEV (reference sequence). CDR3 protein: CASSFYSSGANVLTF. The CDR3 DNA reads as TGTGCCAGCAGTTTCTACAGCTCTGGGGCCAACGTCCTGACTTTC.

The genes are TRBV11-2 and TRBJ1-4; possibly TRBD1 for D (5 bases). This CDR3 region has 14 residues. Trimming stripped 1 base from V and 8 bases from J, with 11 bases between. The germline gives CDR1 SGHAT, CDR2 FQNNGV. The CDR3 loop reads CASSLVRGGEKLFF. CDR3 sequence (DNA): TGTGCCAGCAGCTTAGTTAGGGGTGGCGAAAAACTGTTTTTT.

The chain has TRBV5-1 and TRBJ2-5; the D gene is possibly TRBD2 (5 bases). Germline CDR1 is SGHRS and CDR2 is YFSETQ. The CDR3 totals 13 residues. V was trimmed by 4 bases and J by 4 bases, leaving 11 bases between them. The CDR3 is CASSPDGRETQYF. DNA for the CDR3: TGCGCCAGCAGCCCTGATGGGAGAGAGACCCAGTACTTC.

This chain connects TRBV11-3 to TRBJ1-2, with D possibly being TRBD1 (5 bases). The length of the CDR3 is 13 residues. Trimming removed 3 bases at V and 6 bases at J, with 11 bases between. CDR1 SGHNT and CDR2 YENEEA come from the germline V gene. The CDR3 spells CASSLGPRHGYTF. The CDR3 coding sequence is TGTGCCAGCAGCTTGGGGCCTCGACATGGCTACACCTTC.

The rearrangement uses TRBV6-1 and TRBJ1-1, with 9 bases that match TRBD1. The germline V gene encodes CDR1 MNHNS and CDR2 SASEGT. The V segment lost 2 bases and the J segment 3 bases; nucleotides outside the gene matches: 7. This CDR3 has 16 residues. The DNA of the CDR3 is TGTGCCAGCAGTGAACCGGGACAGGGATGGGACACTGAAGCTTTCTTT. It yields the protein CASSEPGQGWDTEAFF.

This chain joins TRBV5-1 and TRBJ2-7, with a possible D match to TRBD1 (6 bases). Germline CDR1 SGHRS, CDR2 YFSETQ. Trimming stripped 0 bases from V and 2 bases from J, with 9 bases between. The CDR3 is 14 residues long. This CDR3 reads CASSLGGTTYEQYF. The CDR3 DNA follows: TGCGCCAGCAGCTTGGGTGGGACAACCTACGAGCAGTACTTC.